Reported below is one T cell receptor beta chain. Its antigen is unknown. The sample belongs to a study of metastatic and nonmetastatic thyroid tumors. The overall study: Repertoires of blood and of tissue (tumor or nodule) from malignant and benign thyroid patients were compared.

V was clipped by 4 bases and J by 5 bases, with 11 bases between them. Germline V lookup: CDR1 SGHTA, CDR2 FQGNSA. The CDR3 is 13 residues long. Each patient went into thyroid surgery without having received any treatment. Study-wide results and caveats: In blood and tumor, TCR beta diversity was reportedly significantly higher in malignant thyroid tumors than in benign nodules.

In the original processing: Between-group CDR3 differences, defined by clinicopathological status, yielded a distant-metastasis classifier for papillary thyroid cancer. TCRdb re-analyzed the PCR reads through MiXCR. The V and J calls follow TCRdb's processing rather than the paper's. This table holds 15,000 or so clones, 3% to 4% found once. The source is a female donor with papillary thyroid cancer or a benign thyroid nodule (not recorded which). Some clones in this sample may be carry-over from other donors' samples. J is TRBJ1-2 and V is TRBV7-2; TRBD1 is a possible D gene (6 bases). The source material was tumor tissue. The CDR3 sequence is CASSSGAGYGYTF. In DNA, the CDR3 is TGTGCCAGCAGCTCAGGGGCGGGGTATGGCTACACCTTC.